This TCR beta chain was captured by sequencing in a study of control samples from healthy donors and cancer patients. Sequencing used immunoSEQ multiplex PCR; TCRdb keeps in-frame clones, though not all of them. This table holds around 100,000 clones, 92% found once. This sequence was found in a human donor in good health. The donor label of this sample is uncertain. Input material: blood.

CDR3 nucleotide sequence: TGTGCCAGCAGTTACTCAGGGCTGGAGACCCAGTACTTC. Amino acid sequence: CASSYSGLETQYF. The chain combines TRBV6-6 with TRBJ2-5; D gene ambiguous. The germline V and J ends were trimmed by 0 bases and 5 bases, with 7 bases remaining between them. CDR3 length: 13 amino acids. CDR1 and CDR2 from the germline V gene are MNHNY and SVGAGI (reference sequence).